The rows below give T cell receptor beta chains drawn from one sample of a study of blood T cell repertoires in COVID-19. Here immunoSEQ multiplex PCR was the method, and the copy in TCRdb shows in-frame clones only, minus some. The sample lists tens of thousands of clones, roughly 75% occurring once. The specimen sequenced was peripheral blood. The receptor source for this set is a woman aged 50 to 60 with acute or convalescent COVID-19. Each CDR3 is given with its conserved first and last residue. A D gene is named only where the DNA matches it firmly. Size is stated for part of the rows, as once, few or many counts, or as a class when the clone is expanded.

TRBV4-2	NA	NA	TRBJ1-2	TGTGCCAGCAGCCAAGACCGAATCCGGGATGGCTACACCTTC	CASSQDRIRDGYTF
TRBV4-1	NA	few	TRBJ1-2	TGCGCCAGCAGCCATCTAGACGGTAATGGCTACACCTTC	CASSHLDGNGYTF
TRBV28	NA	NA	TRBJ2-7	TGTGCCAGCAGTTTACAGGGGTACGAGCAGTACTTC	CASSLQGYEQYF
TRBV2	NA	NA	TRBJ1-1	TGTGCCAGCGACCTTCAGGTGAACACTGAAGCTTTCTTT	CASDLQVNTEAFF
TRBV5-4	TRBD1	NA	TRBJ2-1	TGTGCCAGCAGCCCACGTGCCGGGACAGACTACAATGAGCAGTTCTTC	CASSPRAGTDYNEQFF
TRBV19	NA	NA	TRBJ2-1	TGTGCCAGTAGGGTGGAGCAGGGGTCCTACAATGAGCAGTTCTTC	CASRVEQGSYNEQFF
TRBV7-2	TRBD1	NA	TRBJ2-2	TGTGCCAGCAGCTGGACAGGGAACACCGGGGAGCTGTTTTTT	CASSWTGNTGELFF
TRBV13	NA	NA	TRBJ1-2	TGTGCCAGCAGCCATAGTAGCGGGGATGGCTACACCTTC	CASSHSSGDGYTF
TRBV29-1	TRBD1	NA	TRBJ1-1	TGCAGCGTCGGACCAGGGGGAGGAGGTGAAGCTTTCTTT	CSVGPGGGGEAFF
TRBV28	NA	NA	TRBJ1-5	TGTGCCAGCAGTGGTCAGATCTCCAATCAGCCCCAGCATTTT	CASSGQISNQPQHF
TRBV27	NA	NA	TRBJ1-4	TGTGCCACCTCCCGACGGGGGATCGGGGAAAAACTGTTTTTT	CATSRRGIGEKLFF
TRBV7-2	NA	NA	TRBJ1-3	TGTGCCAGCAGCTTAGGCCCCATCGGGGGAAACACCATATATTTT	CASSLGPIGGNTIYF
TRBV5-6	NA	NA	TRBJ2-7	TGTGCCAGCAGCTTGGGAACGCAGGGAAGGGCCTACGAGCAGTACTTC	CASSLGTQGRAYEQYF
TRBV2	NA	NA	TRBJ1-4	TGTGCCAGCAAGAGGACAATGTTGTTTTTT	CASKRTMLFF
TRBV15	TRBD1	NA	TRBJ1-4	TGTGCCACCAGCAGAGGCGTGGGACAGGGGGTTAATTCTAATGAAAAACTGTTTTTT	CATSRGVGQGVNSNEKLFF
TRBV14	TRBD2	NA	TRBJ2-1	TGTGCCAGCAGCCAACGTACCGGGGGGGCCGTTGAGCAGTTCTTC	CASSQRTGGAVEQFF
TRBV12-3/TRBV12-4	NA	NA	TRBJ1-2	TGTGCCAGCAGTTTTGGGCCGGAGGGAGGCTACACCTTC	CASSFGPEGGYTF
TRBV27	NA	NA	TRBJ1-1	TGTGCCAGCAGTCTGGGAGGACTAAACACTGAAGCTTTCTTT	CASSLGGLNTEAFF
TRBV7-6	NA	NA	TRBJ1-4	TGTGCCAGCAGCTTGGAGGCGGACGGGGAGGCCGAAAAACTGTTTTTT	CASSLEADGEAEKLFF
TRBV28	NA	NA	TRBJ1-2	TGTGCCAGCAGCCCCCCTTTGACAAGCAAGCTATATGGCTACACCTTC	CASSPPLTSKLYGYTF
TRBV5-1	NA	few	TRBJ1-1	TGCGCCAGCAGCTCCTCCGGGACAACGAACACTGAAGCTTTCTTT	CASSSSGTTNTEAFF
TRBV5-1	TRBD1	NA	TRBJ2-5	TGCGCCAGCAGCCGGGACAGGGCTCAAGAGACCCAGTACTTC	CASSRDRAQETQYF
TRBV6-2/TRBV6-3	NA	NA	TRBJ2-7	TGTGCCAGCAGTCACGGAGTCCAGGGCTACGAGCAGTACTTC	CASSHGVQGYEQYF
TRBV7-2	TRBD1	NA	TRBJ1-2	TGTGCCAGCAGCTTGAAGACAGGGGATGGCTACACCTTC	CASSLKTGDGYTF
TRBV7-2	NA	NA	TRBJ1-1	TGTGCCAGCGGGGCGAACACTGAAGCTTTCTTT	CASGANTEAFF
TRBV7-9	TRBD1	NA	TRBJ1-1	TGTGCCAGCAGCTCGACAGGGGTGACTGAAGCTTTCTTT	CASSSTGVTEAFF
TRBV28	NA	once	TRBJ1-5	TGTGCCAGCAGTGCCGCCAGGGCTTATAGCAATCAGCCCCAGCATTTT	CASSAARAYSNQPQHF
TRBV5-1	TRBD1	few	TRBJ1-1	TGCGCCAGCAGCTTTAGGGGACAGGGAAGAGACACTGAAGCTTTCTTT	CASSFRGQGRDTEAFF
TRBV5-1	TRBD1	NA	TRBJ2-1	TGCGCCAGCAGCATATCGACAGGGACAAGTGAGCAGTTCTTC	CASSISTGTSEQFF
TRBV5-1	NA	NA	TRBJ2-2	TGCGCCAGCAATTTAGGGAGCGGCGCGAACACCGGGGAGCTGTTTTTT	CASNLGSGANTGELFF
TRBV2	NA	once	TRBJ2-3	TGTGCCAGCAGTGAGATGCTAGCAGGCACAGATACGCAGTATTTT	CASSEMLAGTDTQYF
TRBV5-6	NA	NA	TRBJ2-1	TGTGCCAGCAGCTGGAGGGCCCCGGGGCAGGGCGGGTACAATGAGCAGTTCTTC	CASSWRAPGQGGYNEQFF
TRBV7-8	NA	NA	TRBJ1-5	TGTGCCAGCAGCTTTGGCAGGGGATTTAGCAATCAGCCCCAGCATTTT	CASSFGRGFSNQPQHF
TRBV2	NA	NA	TRBJ1-2	TGTGCCAGCAATCGGGGAGATGGCTACACCTTC	CASNRGDGYTF
TRBV5-1	NA	NA	TRBJ2-1	TGCGCCAGCAGCTTTCTCTACAATGAGCAGTTCTTC	CASSFLYNEQFF
TRBV5-5	TRBD1	NA	TRBJ1-4	TGTGCCAGCAGCTTGGTGACTCTCCCGGACAGGCTGTTTTTT	CASSLVTLPDRLFF
TRBV28	NA	NA	TRBJ1-2	TGTGCCAGCGATCAGGGTAACTTAAACTATGGCTACACCTTC	CASDQGNLNYGYTF
TRBV14	NA	once	TRBJ1-2	TGTGCCAGCAGCCGATTGCTGACAGACTACTATGGCTACACCTTC	CASSRLLTDYYGYTF
TRBV19	TRBD1	NA	TRBJ1-4	TGTGCCAGTAGTATCGGGACAGGAATTCATGAAAAACTGTTTTTT	CASSIGTGIHEKLFF
TRBV19	NA	NA	TRBJ2-7	TGTGCCAGTAGTATTAGGCTAGGCTACGAGCAGTACTTC	CASSIRLGYEQYF
TRBV2	NA	NA	TRBJ1-1	TGTGCCAGCAGGGCCCAGGGGAGGGACACTGAAGCTTTCTTT	CASRAQGRDTEAFF
TRBV6-5	NA	few	TRBJ1-6	TGTGCCAGCAGTCTTGACAGGACCGAGGGAACCCTCCACTTT	CASSLDRTEGTLHF
TRBV18	NA	NA	TRBJ2-2	TGTGCCAGCTCACCTCAGATGAACACCGGGGAGCTGTTTTTT	CASSPQMNTGELFF
TRBV7-7	NA	NA	TRBJ2-1	TGTGCCAGCAGCTTAGACGGCTCCTACAATGAGCAGTTCTTC	CASSLDGSYNEQFF
TRBV6-5	TRBD1	once	TRBJ2-2	TGTGCCAGCAGGGGGACAGGATCGAACACCGGGGAGCTGTTTTTT	CASRGTGSNTGELFF
TRBV28	NA	medium-sized	TRBJ2-1	TGTGCCAGCAGCGGACTGAGCTCCTACAATGAGCAGTTCTTC	CASSGLSSYNEQFF